This T cell receptor beta chain is from a study of T cells in Graves' hyperthyroidism and ophthalmopathy. Study-wide results and caveats: Most clonotypes expanded in the thyroid (above 0.001) were also present in blood.

It was RNA transcripts that yielded the amplified TCR beta CDR3 regions. A set of HTBI primers served as the primers for a first-round RT-PCR of the TCR CDR3. Each CDR3 protein gets one entry after TCRdb re-called the multiplex PCR reads with MiXCR. In the table there are approximately 520,000 distinct CDR3 sequences, about a fifth of which are singletons. The CDR3 consists of 12 residues. CDR1 and CDR2 (germline): MDHEN, SYDVKM. Trimming pared 6 bases from V and 9 bases from J, leaving 13 bases between. This clonotype occurred many times. Its antigen remains unknown. V and J are TRBV28 and TRBJ2-3; D gene ambiguous. Sequences were obtained from blood. The sequence was obtained from a man aged 18 to 35 with Graves' hyperthyroidism. CDR3 coding DNA: TGTGCCAGCAGCTTGTCACGAGCGACGCAGTATTTT. It is translated as CASSLSRATQYF.